This T cell receptor beta chain was obtained from a study of blood T cell repertoires in COVID-19. The overall study: The United States, Italy and Spain were the sources of the acute and convalescent COVID-19 samples. T cells, B-cell-depleted T cells, or PBMCs supplied cDNA or gDNA.

Patients at the Seattle site were enrolled during active infection and followed longitudinally. Profiling relied on immunoSEQ multiplex PCR, and the TCRdb table lists in-frame clones only, not all of them. This sample has about 230,000 clones, with approximately 90% found just once. The source is a man aged 50 to 59 with COVID-19, enrolled during active disease. Sequencing was carried out using peripheral blood.

CDR3 amino acids: CASSISSSGNTIYF. CDR3 bases: TGTGCCAGTAGTATATCGAGCTCTGGAAACACCATATATTTT. The chain employs TRBV19 and TRBJ1-3, with D unclear. CDR1 is LNHDA and CDR2 is SQIVND in the germline V gene (reference sequence). V lost 2 bases to trimming and J lost 0 bases, with 5 bases between them. The length of the CDR3 is 14 residues.